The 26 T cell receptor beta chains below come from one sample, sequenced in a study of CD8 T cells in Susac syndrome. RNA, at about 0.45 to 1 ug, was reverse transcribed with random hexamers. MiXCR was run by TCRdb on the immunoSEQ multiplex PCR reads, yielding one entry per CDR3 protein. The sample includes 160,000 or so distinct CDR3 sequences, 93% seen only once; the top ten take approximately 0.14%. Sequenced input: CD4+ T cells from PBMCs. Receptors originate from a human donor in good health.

In DNA, the CDR3 is TGCAGTGCTCGTCGACAGGAAATCCCCTACAATGAGCAGTTCTTC. It specifies CSARRQEIPYNEQFF. V usage is TRBV20-1 and J usage is TRBJ2-1; D is possibly TRBD1 (6 bases). V was shortened by 5 bases and J by 2 bases, with 16 bases between the two germline ends. Germline V lookup: CDR1 DFQATT, CDR2 SNEGSKA (reference sequence). The CDR3 has 15 amino acids.

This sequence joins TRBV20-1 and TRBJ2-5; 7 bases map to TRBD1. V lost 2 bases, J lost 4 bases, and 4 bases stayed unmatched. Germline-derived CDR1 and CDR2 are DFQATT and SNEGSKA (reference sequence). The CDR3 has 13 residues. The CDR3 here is CSARPTGVETQYF. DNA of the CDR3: TGCAGTGCTAGACCCACAGGGGTAGAGACCCAGTACTTC.

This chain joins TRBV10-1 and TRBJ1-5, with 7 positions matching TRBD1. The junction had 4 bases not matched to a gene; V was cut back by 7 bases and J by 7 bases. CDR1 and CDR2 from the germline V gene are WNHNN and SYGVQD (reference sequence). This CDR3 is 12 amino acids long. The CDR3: CASTRTGQPQHF. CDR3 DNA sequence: TGCGCCAGCACCCGGACAGGACAGCCCCAGCATTTT.

The CDR3 bases are TGTGCCAGCAGTTTCGGTAGGGAAGGAGGCTACACCTTC. Translation gives CASSFGREGGYTF. The rearrangement joins TRBV12-3 or TRBV12-4 to TRBJ1-2; D is unresolved. Trimming cost V 3 bases and J 8 bases, with 13 bases left between them. The length of the CDR3 is 13 residues.

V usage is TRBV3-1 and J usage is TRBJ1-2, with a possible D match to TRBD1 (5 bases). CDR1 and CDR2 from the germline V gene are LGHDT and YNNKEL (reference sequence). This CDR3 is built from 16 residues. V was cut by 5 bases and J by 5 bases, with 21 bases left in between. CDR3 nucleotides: TGTGCCAGCAGCAGGCCCCTTTCTGACAGAGCTTATGGCTACACCTTC. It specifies CASSRPLSDRAYGYTF.

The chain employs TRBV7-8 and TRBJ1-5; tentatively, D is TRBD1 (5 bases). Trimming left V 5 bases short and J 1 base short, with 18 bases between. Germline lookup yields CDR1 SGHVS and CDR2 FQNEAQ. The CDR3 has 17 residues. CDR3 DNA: TGTGCCAGCAGCGCGGCGGGTTGGACAAGCAGCAATCAGCCCCAGCATTTT. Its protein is CASSAAGWTSSNQPQHF. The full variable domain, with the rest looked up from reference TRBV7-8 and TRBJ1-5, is GAGVSQSPRYKVAKRGQDVALRCDPISGHVSLFWYQQALGQGPEFLTYFQNEAQLDKSGLPSDRFFAERPEGSVSTLKIQRTQQEDSAVYLCASSAAGWTSSNQPQHFGDGTRLSIL.

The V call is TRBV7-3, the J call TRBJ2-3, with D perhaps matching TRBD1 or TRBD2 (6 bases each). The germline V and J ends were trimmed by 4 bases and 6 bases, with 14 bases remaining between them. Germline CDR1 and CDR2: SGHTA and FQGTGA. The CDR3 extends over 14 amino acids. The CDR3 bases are TGTGCCAGCAGCTCCGACTGGGGGGCGGATACGCAGTATTTT. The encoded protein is CASSSDWGADTQYF.

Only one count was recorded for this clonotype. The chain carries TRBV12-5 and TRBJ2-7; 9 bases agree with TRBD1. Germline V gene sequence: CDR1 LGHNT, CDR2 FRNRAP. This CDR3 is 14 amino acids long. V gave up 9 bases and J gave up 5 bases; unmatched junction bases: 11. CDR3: CASQRGTGRNEQYF. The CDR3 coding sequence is TGTGCTAGCCAACGCGGGACAGGGAGGAACGAGCAGTACTTC.

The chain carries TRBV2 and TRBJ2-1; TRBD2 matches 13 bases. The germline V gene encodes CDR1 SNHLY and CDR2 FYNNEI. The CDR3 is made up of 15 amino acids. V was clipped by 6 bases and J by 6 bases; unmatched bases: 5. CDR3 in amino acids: CASSVLAGGLNEQFF. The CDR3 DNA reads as TGTGCCAGCAGCGTACTAGCGGGGGGGCTCAATGAGCAGTTCTTC.

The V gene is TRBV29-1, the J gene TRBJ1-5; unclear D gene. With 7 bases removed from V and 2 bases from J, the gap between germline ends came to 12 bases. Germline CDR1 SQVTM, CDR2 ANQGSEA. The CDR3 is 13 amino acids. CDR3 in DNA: TGCAGCGCAGTCGAGGGTCGCAATCAGCCCCAGCATTTT. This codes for CSAVEGRNQPQHF.

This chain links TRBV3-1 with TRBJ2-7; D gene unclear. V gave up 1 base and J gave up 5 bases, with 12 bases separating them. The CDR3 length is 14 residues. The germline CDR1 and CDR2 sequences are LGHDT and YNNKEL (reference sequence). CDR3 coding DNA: TGTGCCAGCAGCCAAGGGCTCAGTTTCGACGAGCAGTACTTC. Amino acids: CASSQGLSFDEQYF.

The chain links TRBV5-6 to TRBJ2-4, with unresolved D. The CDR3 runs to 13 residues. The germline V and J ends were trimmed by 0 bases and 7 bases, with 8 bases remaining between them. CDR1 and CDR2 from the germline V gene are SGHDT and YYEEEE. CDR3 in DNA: TGTGCCAGCAGCTTGGGGGGAAGGAACATTCAGTACTTC. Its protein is CASSLGGRNIQYF.

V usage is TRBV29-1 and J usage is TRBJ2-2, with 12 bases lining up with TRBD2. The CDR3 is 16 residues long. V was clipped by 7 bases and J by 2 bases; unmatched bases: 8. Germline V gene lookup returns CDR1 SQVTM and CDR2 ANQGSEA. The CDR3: CSALLAGGQNTGELFF. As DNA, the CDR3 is TGCAGCGCCTTACTAGCGGGGGGACAAAACACCGGGGAGCTGTTTTTT.

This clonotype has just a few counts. The chain's CDR3 is CASSLWGEAFF. The CDR3 bases are TGTGCCAGCAGCTTATGGGGTGAAGCTTTCTTT. This chain connects TRBV7-2 to TRBJ1-1; D call uncertain. This CDR3 is built from 11 residues. The ends were cut back, 2 bases at V and 7 bases at J, with 5 bases in the middle. Germline values: CDR1 SGHTA, CDR2 FQGNSA. The variable domain in full, completed from reference TRBV7-2 and TRBJ1-1, reads GAGVSQSPSNKVTEKGKDVELRCDPISGHTALYWYRQSLGQGLEFLIYFQGNSAPDKSGLPSDRFSAERTGGSVSTLTIQRTQQEDSAVYLCASSLWGEAFFGQGTRLTVV.

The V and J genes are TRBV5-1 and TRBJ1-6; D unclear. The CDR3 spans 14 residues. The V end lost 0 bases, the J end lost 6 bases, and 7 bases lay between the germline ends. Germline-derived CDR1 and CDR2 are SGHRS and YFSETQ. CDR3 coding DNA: TGCGCCAGCAGCTTGGAAGCAGCTAATTCACCCCTCCACTTT. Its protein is CASSLEAANSPLHF.

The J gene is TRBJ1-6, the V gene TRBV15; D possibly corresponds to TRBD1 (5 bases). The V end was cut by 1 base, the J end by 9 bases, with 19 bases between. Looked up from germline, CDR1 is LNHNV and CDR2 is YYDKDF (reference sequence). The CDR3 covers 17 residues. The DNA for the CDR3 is TGTGCCACCAGCAGAGGGTTGGCCGTAGGGGAGACTTCACCCCTCCACTTT. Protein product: CATSRGLAVGETSPLHF. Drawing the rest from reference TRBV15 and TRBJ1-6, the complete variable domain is DAMVIQNPRYQVTQFGKPVTLSCSQTLNHNVMYWYQQKSSQAPKLLFHYYDKDFNNEADTPDNFQSRRPNTSFCFLDIRSPGLGDTAMYLCATSRGLAVGETSPLHFGNGTRLTVT.

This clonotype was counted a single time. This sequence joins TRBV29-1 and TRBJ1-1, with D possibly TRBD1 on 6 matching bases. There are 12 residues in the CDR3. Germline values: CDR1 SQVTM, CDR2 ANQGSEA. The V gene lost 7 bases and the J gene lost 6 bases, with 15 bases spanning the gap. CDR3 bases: TGCAGCGGGACAGCAGATCTTGCTGAAGCTTTCTTT. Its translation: CSGTADLAEAFF.

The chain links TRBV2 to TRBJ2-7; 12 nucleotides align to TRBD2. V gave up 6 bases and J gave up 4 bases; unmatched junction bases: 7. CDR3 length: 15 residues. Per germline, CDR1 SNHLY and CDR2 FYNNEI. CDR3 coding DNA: TGTGCCAGCAGCGAGCAGACTAGCGGGGGTTACGAGCAGTACTTC. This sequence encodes CASSEQTSGGYEQYF.

The CDR3 region is CASSSSLRGYTF. The CDR3 nucleotides read TGTGCCAGCAGCTCCTCGTTACGTGGCTACACCTTC. The V call is TRBV25-1, the J call TRBJ1-2; no clear D gene. Trimming removed 6 bases at V and 7 bases at J, with 12 bases between. Germline CDR1 MGHDK, CDR2 SYGVNS. The CDR3 is 12 amino acids.

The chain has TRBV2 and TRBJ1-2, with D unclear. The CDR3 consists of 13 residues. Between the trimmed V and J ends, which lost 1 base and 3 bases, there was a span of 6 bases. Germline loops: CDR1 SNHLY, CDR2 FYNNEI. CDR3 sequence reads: CASSEGVDYGYTF. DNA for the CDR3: TGTGCCAGCAGTGAAGGGGTGGACTATGGCTACACCTTC.

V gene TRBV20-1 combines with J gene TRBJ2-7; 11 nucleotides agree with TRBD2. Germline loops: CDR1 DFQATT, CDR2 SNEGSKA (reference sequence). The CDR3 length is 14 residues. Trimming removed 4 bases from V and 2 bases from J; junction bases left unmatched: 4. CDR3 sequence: CSANPTSGAYEQYF. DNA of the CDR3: TGCAGTGCTAACCCGACTAGCGGGGCCTACGAGCAGTACTTC.

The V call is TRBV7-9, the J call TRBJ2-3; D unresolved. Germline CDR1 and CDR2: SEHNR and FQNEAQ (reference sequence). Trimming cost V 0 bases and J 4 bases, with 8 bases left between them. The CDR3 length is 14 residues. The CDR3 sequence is CASSLARVSDTQYF. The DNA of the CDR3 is TGTGCCAGCAGCTTAGCGCGAGTATCAGATACGCAGTATTTT. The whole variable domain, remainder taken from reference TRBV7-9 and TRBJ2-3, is DTGVSQNPRHKITKRGQNVTFRCDPISEHNRLYWYRQTLGQGPEFLTYFQNEAQLEKSRLLSDRFSAERPKGSFSTLEIQRTEQGDSAMYLCASSLARVSDTQYFGPGTRLTVL.

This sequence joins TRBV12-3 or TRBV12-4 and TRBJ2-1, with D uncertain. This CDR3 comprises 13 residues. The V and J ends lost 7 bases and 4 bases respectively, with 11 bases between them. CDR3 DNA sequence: TGTGCCAGCACCGCCGGACGATACAATGAGCAGTTCTTC. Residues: CASTAGRYNEQFF.

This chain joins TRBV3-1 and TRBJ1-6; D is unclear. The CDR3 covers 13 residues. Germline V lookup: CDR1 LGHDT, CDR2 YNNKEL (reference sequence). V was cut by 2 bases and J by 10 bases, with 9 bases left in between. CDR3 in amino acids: CASSQQRYSPLHF. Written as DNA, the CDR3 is TGTGCCAGCAGCCAACAAAGGTACTCACCCCTCCACTTT.

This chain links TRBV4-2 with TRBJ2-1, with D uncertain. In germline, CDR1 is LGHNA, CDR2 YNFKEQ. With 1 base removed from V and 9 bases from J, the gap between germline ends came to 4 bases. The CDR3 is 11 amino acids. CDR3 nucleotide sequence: TGTGCCAGCAGCCAAGGTTTTGAGCAGTTCTTC. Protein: CASSQGFEQFF.

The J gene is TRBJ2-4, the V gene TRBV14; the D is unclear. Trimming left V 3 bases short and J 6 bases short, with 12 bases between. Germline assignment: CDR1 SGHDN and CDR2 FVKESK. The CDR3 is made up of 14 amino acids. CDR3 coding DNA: TGTGCCAGCAGCCAGAGCAGAGCATCAAACATTCAGTACTTC. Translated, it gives CASSQSRASNIQYF.